This TCR beta chain is from a study of read filtering for tumor transcriptome and immune sequencing. Every patient had bone marrow sampled while the disease was active. The table lists this clonotype with many counts. Its antigen is as yet unknown. Broader study findings: IR-seq and RNA-seq agreed better without single-read clonotypes.

Molecular barcoded adaptors covering alpha/delta and beta/gamma chains were used on roughly 400 ng RNA. TCRdb reprocessed the reads with MiXCR, giving one entry per CDR3 protein. This table holds roughly 130,000 distinct CDR3 sequences, 10% to 15% found once. The germline V gene has CDR1 SGHRS and CDR2 YFSETQ. The CDR3 sequence is 14 residues long. V was cut by 4 bases and J by 4 bases, with 13 bases left in between. Sequencing input: a population of CD138-negative cells sorted from bone marrow. The TCR comes from a donor aged 40 or older with multiple myeloma. The chain combines TRBV5-1 with TRBJ2-3, with D perhaps TRBD2 (5 bases). CDR3 amino acids: CASSLIAMPDTQYF. The DNA of the CDR3 is TGCGCCAGCAGCCTGATAGCGATGCCAGATACGCAGTATTTT.